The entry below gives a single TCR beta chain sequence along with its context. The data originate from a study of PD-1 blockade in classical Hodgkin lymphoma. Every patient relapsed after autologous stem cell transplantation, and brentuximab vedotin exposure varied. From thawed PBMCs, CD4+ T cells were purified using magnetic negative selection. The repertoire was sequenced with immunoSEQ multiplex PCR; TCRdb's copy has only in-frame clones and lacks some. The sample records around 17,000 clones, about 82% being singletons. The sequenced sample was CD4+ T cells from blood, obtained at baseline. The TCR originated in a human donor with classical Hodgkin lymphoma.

CDR3 in DNA: TGTGCCAGCAACCCGGGACAGGGTAAATACGAGCAGTACTTC. Protein sequence: CASNPGQGKYEQYF. V usage is TRBV6-5 and J usage is TRBJ2-7; 9 nucleotides agree with TRBD1. This CDR3 contains 14 residues. In germline, CDR1 is MNHEY, CDR2 SVGAGI. J was trimmed by 4 bases and V by 7 bases; bases with no gene match: 8.